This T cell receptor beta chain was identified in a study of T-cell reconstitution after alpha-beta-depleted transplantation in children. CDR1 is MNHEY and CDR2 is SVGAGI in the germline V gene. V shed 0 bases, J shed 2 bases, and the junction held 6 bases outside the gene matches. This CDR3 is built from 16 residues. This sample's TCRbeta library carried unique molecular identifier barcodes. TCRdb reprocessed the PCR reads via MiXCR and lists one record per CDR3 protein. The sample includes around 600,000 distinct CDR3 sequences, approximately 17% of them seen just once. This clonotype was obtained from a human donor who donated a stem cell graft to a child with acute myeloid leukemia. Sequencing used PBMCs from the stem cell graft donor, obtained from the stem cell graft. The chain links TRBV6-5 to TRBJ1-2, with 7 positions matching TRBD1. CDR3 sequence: CASSYSGDSLNYGYTF. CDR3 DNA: TGTGCCAGCAGTTACTCGGGGGACAGCTTAAACTATGGCTACACCTTC.